Described below is a single TCR beta chain sequence and its context. Other DNA sequences in the sample encode the same CDR3. The table came from immunoSEQ multiplex PCR; TCRdb's copy has only in-frame clones and leaves some out. The table records roughly 30,000 clones, around 85% of them present only once. This sample stems from a study of T cell changes during pregnancy in multiple sclerosis. V shed 1 base, J shed 4 bases, and the junction held 1 base outside the gene matches. This CDR3 is 13 amino acids long. The V gene's germline CDR1 is GTSNPN and CDR2 SVGIG (reference sequence). The specimen comprised CD8+ T cells from peripheral blood mononuclear cells, sampled after pregnancy. The chain carries TRBV30 and TRBJ1-5; TRBD1 agrees at 7 bases. The receptor was isolated from a female donor with multiple sclerosis, enrolled in a pregnancy study. The CDR3 is CAWSAGGNQPQHF. The CDR3 DNA reads as TGTGCCTGGAGTGCAGGGGGGAATCAGCCCCAGCATTTT.